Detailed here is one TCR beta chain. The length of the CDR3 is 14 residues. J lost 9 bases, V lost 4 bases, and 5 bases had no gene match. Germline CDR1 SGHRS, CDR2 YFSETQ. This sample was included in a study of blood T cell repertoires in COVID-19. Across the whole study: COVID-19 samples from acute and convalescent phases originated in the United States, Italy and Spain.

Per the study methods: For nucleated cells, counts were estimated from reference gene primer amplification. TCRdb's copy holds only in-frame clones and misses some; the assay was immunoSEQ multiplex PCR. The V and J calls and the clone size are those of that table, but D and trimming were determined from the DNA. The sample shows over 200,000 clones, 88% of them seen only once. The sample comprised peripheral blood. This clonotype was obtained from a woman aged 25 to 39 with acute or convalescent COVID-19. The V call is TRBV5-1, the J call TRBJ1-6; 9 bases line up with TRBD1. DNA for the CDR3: TGCGCCAGCAGCCCAGGGACAGGGATTTCACCCCTCCACTTT. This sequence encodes CASSPGTGISPLHF. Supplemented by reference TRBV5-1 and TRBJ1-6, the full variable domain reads KAGVTQTPRYLIKTRGQQVTLSCSPISGHRSVSWYQQTPGQGLQFLFEYFSETQRNKGNFPGRFSGRQFSNSRSEMNVSTLELGDSALYLCASSPGTGISPLHFGNGTRLTVT.